A selection of T cell receptor beta chains follows, all from one sample in a study of OX40 agonist ivuxolimab in advanced cancers. This table comes from immunoSEQ multiplex PCR, and its TCRdb copy is limited to in-frame clones, with some not included. The sample holds about 37,000 clones, around 83% seen once. The sample consisted of CD4+ or CD8+ T cells sorted from blood, taken in a trial of the OX40 agonist ivuxolimab. Receptors originate from an adult with an advanced solid tumor such as melanoma, head and neck, liver or kidney cancer. The CDR3 runs from the conserved cysteine through the conserved F or W. D genes are given only for firm matches. Rows give clone size only sometimes, using once, few, many, or a class for an expanded clone.

CDR3nt	CDR3aa	v_gene	abundance	d_gene	j_gene
TGTGCCAGCAGCTTGGCGGGACAGACAGATACGCAGTATTTT	CASSLAGQTDTQYF	TRBV5-5	few	TRBD1	TRBJ2-3
TGTGCCAGCAGCCAAGGAATCCCAGGGGGGTCCTCTGGAAACACCATATATTTT	CASSQGIPGGSSGNTIYF	TRBV4-2	NA	TRBD1	TRBJ1-3
TGTGCCAGCAGCTTAATTGGGACTAGCGGCACAGATACGCAGTATTTT	CASSLIGTSGTDTQYF	TRBV7-3	NA	TRBD2	TRBJ2-3
TGTGCCAGCAGTTTCAATAGCGGGGGTTTTTCCTACGAGCAGTACTTC	CASSFNSGGFSYEQYF	TRBV6-5	NA	TRBD2	TRBJ2-7
TGTGCCAGTAGTATAGTAGCCGGGACCCTACCTTACGAGCAGTACTTC	CASSIVAGTLPYEQYF	TRBV19	NA	NA	TRBJ2-7
TGTGCCAGCAGCTCCTGGACTAGCGGGGAACAGTACTTC	CASSSWTSGEQYF	TRBV7-9	NA	TRBD2	TRBJ2-7
TGTGCCAGCTCGCAACAGGATCATAACACTGAAGCTTTCTTT	CASSQQDHNTEAFF	TRBV18	few	NA	TRBJ1-1
TGTGCCAGCAGTACGACAGGGGTGGAAAACTATGGCTACACCTTC	CASSTTGVENYGYTF	TRBV6-5	NA	TRBD1	TRBJ1-2
TGTGCCAGCAGTGAGGGGGGGAGACCTAATGAAAAACTGTTTTTT	CASSEGGRPNEKLFF	TRBV25-1	NA	NA	TRBJ1-4
TGCAGCGTTGAATTGCTAGCGGGGGGGAATGAGCAGTTCTTC	CSVELLAGGNEQFF	TRBV29-1	NA	TRBD2	TRBJ2-1
TGTGCCACGCTGAAGGACAGGGGAGGACAGCCCCAGCATTTT	CATLKDRGGQPQHF	TRBV10-3	NA	TRBD1	TRBJ1-5
TGCGCCAGCAGCCAAGAATTCCTCGGGTTCTCTGGAAACACCATATATTTT	CASSQEFLGFSGNTIYF	TRBV4-3	NA	NA	TRBJ1-3
TGTGCCAGCAGTTCTACCAGGGGTTATGGCTACACCTTC	CASSSTRGYGYTF	TRBV7-2	NA	NA	TRBJ1-2
TGTGCCAGCAGGCCCGGGACAGGGTACAAAGACGAGCAGTACTTC	CASRPGTGYKDEQYF	TRBV6-1	NA	TRBD1	TRBJ2-7
TGTGCCAGCTCACCAAGCTCGGATAATTCACCCCTCCACTTT	CASSPSSDNSPLHF	TRBV18	NA	NA	TRBJ1-6
TGTGCCAGCAGCTTGAGAACAGGTACCTTTTCACCCCTCCACTTT	CASSLRTGTFSPLHF	TRBV7-9	NA	NA	TRBJ1-6
TGCGCCAGCAGCTTGCGGGGAACCGGACAGACTAACTATGGCTACACCTTC	CASSLRGTGQTNYGYTF	TRBV5-1	NA	NA	TRBJ1-2
TGTGCCAGCAAGACAACTGCCAACGAGCAGTACTTC	CASKTTANEQYF	TRBV6-5	NA	NA	TRBJ2-7
TGTGCCAGCAGCCCCGGGACAGGGGGCGACGAGCAGTACTTC	CASSPGTGGDEQYF	TRBV7-2	once	TRBD1	TRBJ2-7
TGCGCCAGCAGCCAAGAACTCCGGGACGTCGTTTACACTGAGGCTTTCTTT	CASSQELRDVVYTEAFF	TRBV4-1	NA	NA	TRBJ1-1
TGCAGCGCTGGGGAGGGGGACACCGGGGAGCTGTTTTTT	CSAGEGDTGELFF	TRBV29-1	NA	NA	TRBJ2-2
TGTGCCAGCAGCTTAGGGGGGGGCGGTCAGTTAGGCTACACCTTC	CASSLGGGGQLGYTF	TRBV7-2	NA	NA	TRBJ1-2
TGCAGCGTTGAACGCCGGGATCACAATGAGCAGTTCTTC	CSVERRDHNEQFF	TRBV29-1	NA	NA	TRBJ2-1
TGTGCCAGCGGGCCGGGACAGGCCTCTGGGGCCAACGTCCTGACTTTC	CASGPGQASGANVLTF	TRBV5-4	NA	TRBD1	TRBJ2-6
TGTGCCAGCAGCTTAACCCGGGGGCGTAGCACAGATACGCAGTATTTT	CASSLTRGRSTDTQYF	TRBV7-9	NA	NA	TRBJ2-3
TGTGCCAGCAGTTCCTTAGGGGATTCTGAGCAGTTCTTC	CASSSLGDSEQFF	TRBV6-5	NA	NA	TRBJ2-1
TGCGCCACCGGAACCACGGGACAGTCTTACAATGAGCAGTTCTTC	CATGTTGQSYNEQFF	TRBV4-1	once	TRBD1	TRBJ2-1
TGTGCCAGCAGCGCCCGGGATCCCGGGGCGATCTACGAGCAGTACTTC	CASSARDPGAIYEQYF	TRBV21-1	NA	NA	TRBJ2-7
TGTGCCAGCTCACCACCGTCGGAGGGCGAGCAGTACTTC	CASSPPSEGEQYF	TRBV18	NA	NA	TRBJ2-7
TGCGCCAGCAGCCAAGATAGGCGGGGGGTCAGGGAGACCCAGTACTTC	CASSQDRRGVRETQYF	TRBV4-3	once	TRBD2	TRBJ2-5
TGTGCCAGCAGCGCACAGGGTGCTAATGAAAAACTGTTTTTT	CASSAQGANEKLFF	TRBV7-9	few	NA	TRBJ1-4
TGTGCCAGCAGCTCCACAGGTTTCGATGGCTACACCTTC	CASSSTGFDGYTF	TRBV7-9	NA	NA	TRBJ1-2
TGTGCCAGCAGTAGACAGGGAGGAACCGGGGAGCTGTTTTTT	CASSRQGGTGELFF	TRBV6-4	NA	NA	TRBJ2-2